A selection of T cell receptor beta chains follows, all from one sample in a study of a mutant IDH1 vaccine in newly diagnosed glioma. The antigens these receptors bind are not known. Libraries were prepared by immunoSEQ multiplex PCR; TCRdb keeps only in-frame clonotypes and omits some of them. The data show roughly 50,000 clones, with around 84% seen just once and under 4.5% held by the top ten. Specimen: PBMCs, collected from a glioma patient whose treatment included an IDH1 peptide vaccine. The receptor set was obtained from a woman between 18 and 30 years old with glioma. The CDR3 runs from the conserved cysteine through the conserved F or W. D genes are given only for firm matches. Size is omitted from some rows. Given values are once, few, many or a class for expanded clones.

TRBJ2-7	NA	TRBV9	15	TRBD2	TGTGCCAGCAGCGTAGGGTCAGCGGGAGGCTACGAGCAGTACTTC	CASSVGSAGGYEQYF
TRBJ2-3	NA	TRBV6-1	15	TRBD1	TGTGCCAGCAGGATACAGGGGATCGGCACAGATACGCAGTATTTT	CASRIQGIGTDTQYF
TRBJ2-5	NA	TRBV15	15	NA	TGTGCCACCAGCAGAGCTACTCCCGGACTAGAGACCCAGTACTTC	CATSRATPGLETQYF
TRBJ2-3	NA	TRBV5-1	14	NA	TGCGCCAGCAGCTTGCGATGGGTGGGAGATACGCAGTATTTT	CASSLRWVGDTQYF
TRBJ2-7	once	TRBV5-4	14	NA	TGTGCCAGCAGCCCCTCTGGAGGCGCGAGGGAGCAGTACTTC	CASSPSGGAREQYF
TRBJ1-5	NA	TRBV27	15	TRBD1	TGTGCCAGCAGTCCCCGGGACAGATACAATCAGCCCCAGCATTTT	CASSPRDRYNQPQHF
TRBJ1-1	NA	TRBV5-4	15	TRBD1	TGTGCCAGCAGCCGTCAGACAGGGTTCAACACTGAAGCTTTCTTT	CASSRQTGFNTEAFF
TRBJ1-5	NA	TRBV7-9	17	NA	TGTGCCAGCAGCGCCGACAGGAGTTTGGAGAGCAATCAGCCCCAGCATTTT	CASSADRSLESNQPQHF
TRBJ2-3	NA	TRBV6-4	15	TRBD1	TGTGCCAGCAGTGCCGGGACAGGGGACACAGATACGCAGTATTTT	CASSAGTGDTDTQYF
TRBJ2-7	once	TRBV7-9	14	NA	TGTGCCAGCAGCTTAGCGGAGGGGGGGGATACGCAGTACTTC	CASSLAEGGDTQYF
TRBJ2-7	NA	TRBV21-1	16	NA	TGTGCCAGCACCACTCGGGGGGACAGGGTTCCCTACGAGCAGTACTTC	CASTTRGDRVPYEQYF
TRBJ1-2	NA	TRBV5-4	16	NA	TGTGCCAGCAGCCGAGCTGGTGGGACGAATTTGGGAGGCTACACCTTC	CASSRAGGTNLGGYTF
TRBJ2-5	NA	TRBV29-1	11	NA	TGCAGCGTTTTGGTCGTTGAGACCCAGTACTTC	CSVLVVETQYF
TRBJ1-6	NA	TRBV11-2	16	TRBD1	TGTGCCAGCAGCCCAGTGACAGGGGCTTATAATTCACCCCTCCACTTT	CASSPVTGAYNSPLHF
TRBJ1-1	NA	TRBV21-1	13	NA	TGTGCCAGCACCTTTGGACGGTACACTGAAGCTTTCTTT	CASTFGRYTEAFF
TRBJ1-2	NA	TRBV14	15	TRBD1	TGTGCCAGCAGCCAAGATCACAGGGGAACTCATGGCTACACCTTC	CASSQDHRGTHGYTF
TRBJ2-7	NA	TRBV9	14	NA	TGTGCCAGCAGCCCTCGTACCGGGTCCTACGAGCAGTACTTC	CASSPRTGSYEQYF